One and the same sample provided the 31 T cell receptor beta chains below, sequenced in a study of PD-L1 blockade in urothelial cancer. Data came from immunoSEQ multiplex PCR; TCRdb stores just in-frame clones and leaves some out. The sample has some 40,000 clones, 80% to 95% seen once. Sequencing was performed on PBMCs, taken around atezolizumab (anti-PD-L1) treatment. The receptor set was obtained from a man aged 70-80 years with urothelial cancer.

The chain is built from TRBV19 and TRBJ2-5; no firm D call. V dropped 8 bases and J dropped 1 base, with 11 bases sitting between them. The CDR3 extends over 13 amino acids. CDR1 LNHDA and CDR2 SQIVND come from the germline V gene (reference sequence). The CDR3 nucleotides read TGTGCCAGTGGGTGGCTAGGCCAAGAGACCCAGTACTTC. It specifies CASGWLGQETQYF. Filled out from reference TRBV19 and TRBJ2-5, the complete variable domain reads DGGITQSPKYLFRKEGQNVTLSCEQNLNHDAMYWYRQDPGQGLRLIYYSQIVNDFQKGDIAEGYSVSREKKESFPLTVTSAQKNPTAFYLCASGWLGQETQYFGPGTRLLVL.

The V call is TRBV7-9, the J call TRBJ1-2; TRBD1 might be the D (5 bases). V shed 5 bases and J shed 5 bases, with 21 bases lying between them. The CDR3 runs to 16 residues. Germline CDR1 reads SEHNR; CDR2 reads FQNEAQ (reference sequence). The CDR3: CASSLLGAFLAYGYTF. CDR3 DNA sequence: TGTGCCAGCAGCCTGCTTGGGGCCTTCCTCGCGTATGGCTACACCTTC.

V and J are TRBV19 and TRBJ2-5; 8 positions match TRBD1. The end of the DNA fits TRBJ2-7 better, so the J call may be wrong. Germline V lookup: CDR1 LNHDA, CDR2 SQIVND (reference sequence). CDR3 length: 14 amino acids. The CDR3 DNA is TGTGCCACTGGGTGGGGGACAGGTCCCTACGAGCAGTACTTC. Translating it yields CATGWGTGPYEQYF.

The rearrangement links TRBV10-3 to TRBJ2-7; 7 bases are a match to TRBD2. Trimming at V came to 6 bases and at J to 3 bases, leaving 2 bases not matched to a gene. Germline-derived CDR1 and CDR2 are ENHRY and SYGVKD. This CDR3 has 12 residues. The CDR3 bases are TGTGCCATCAGGGCGGGAGACTACGAGCAGTACTTC. Translated: CAIRAGDYEQYF.

The chain uses TRBV6-1 and TRBJ1-5, with 7 nucleotides matching TRBD1. The germline V gene encodes CDR1 MNHNS and CDR2 SASEGT. The V segment lost 5 bases and the J segment 4 bases; nucleotides outside the gene matches: 8. This CDR3 region has 15 residues. CDR3 loop: CASSTDRWDNQPQHF. The CDR3, as DNA: TGTGCCAGCAGTACGGACAGGTGGGATAATCAGCCCCAGCATTTT.

This sequence joins TRBV6-1 and TRBJ2-1; no firm D call. Per germline, CDR1 MNHNS and CDR2 SASEGT. This CDR3 is 15 amino acids long. V gave up 0 bases and J gave up 9 bases, with 15 bases separating them. CDR3 protein: CASSEALPFVGEQFF. The CDR3 region has the DNA TGTGCCAGCAGTGAAGCGCTACCGTTCGTCGGTGAGCAGTTCTTC.

This chain connects TRBV19 to TRBJ2-1; TRBD2 aligns across 8 bases. This CDR3 comprises 15 residues. From germline, CDR1 is LNHDA and CDR2 SQIVND (reference sequence). The trim removed 6 bases at V and 5 bases at J, leaving 9 bases unmatched. CDR3: CASRSQREIHNEQFF. In nucleotides, the CDR3 is TGTGCCAGTAGGTCTCAGCGGGAGATCCACAATGAGCAGTTCTTC.

The V gene is TRBV28, the J gene TRBJ2-5; the match to TRBD2 covers 15 bases. Losses at the gene ends were 6 bases for V and 5 bases for J; bases not matched to a gene: 16. The CDR3 runs 19 residues. Looked up from germline, CDR1 is MDHEN and CDR2 is SYDVKM. Here the CDR3 reads CASRQVSGTSGRNWETQYF. CDR3 in DNA: TGTGCCAGCAGGCAAGTCTCCGGGACTAGCGGGAGGAATTGGGAGACCCAGTACTTC.

The chain combines TRBV2 with TRBJ2-3; TRBD1 aligns across 10 bases. Germline V CDR1 and CDR2: SNHLY, FYNNEI. Trimming cost V 5 bases and J 1 base; bases outside gene matches: 3. This CDR3 is built from 15 residues. The CDR3: CASSTGTGGTDTQYF. The CDR3 DNA reads as TGTGCCAGCAGTACCGGGACAGGGGGCACAGATACGCAGTATTTT. The entire variable domain, with the rest obtained from reference TRBV2 and TRBJ2-3, is as follows: EPEVTQTPSHQVTQMGQEVILRCVPISNHLYFYWYRQILGQKVEFLVSFYNNEISEKSEIFDDQFSVERPDGSNFTLKIRSTKLEDSAMYFCASSTGTGGTDTQYFGPGTRLTVL.

V is TRBV15 and J is TRBJ2-5; D is possibly TRBD2 (6 bases). V was cut by 5 bases and J by 7 bases, with 14 bases left in between. The CDR3 is 13 amino acids. Germline V CDR1 and CDR2: LNHNV, YYDKDF (reference sequence). The CDR3 loop is CATSRDSHMTQYF. CDR3 DNA sequence: TGTGCCACCAGCCGGGACTCCCATATGACCCAGTACTTC.

This rearrangement joins TRBV28 to TRBJ1-2; 9 nucleotides align to TRBD1. This CDR3 is 15 amino acids long. Looked up from germline, CDR1 is MDHEN and CDR2 is SYDVKM. V lost 7 bases and J lost 8; bases outside the gene matches: 14. The CDR3: CASIAPGQGRGGYTF. In DNA form, the CDR3 reads TGTGCCAGCATCGCACCGGGACAGGGACGTGGGGGCTACACCTTC.

V is TRBV7-8 and J is TRBJ2-7, with 8 bases aligning to TRBD1. The germline CDR1 and CDR2 sequences are SGHVS and FQNEAQ. Trimming removed 5 bases from V and 6 bases from J; junction bases left unmatched: 9. This CDR3 has 14 residues. The CDR3 nucleotides are TGTGCCAGCAGCCCCCAACGGACAGGGTTCGAGCAGTACTTC. It codes for CASSPQRTGFEQYF.

The rearrangement uses TRBV28 and TRBJ2-7, with TRBD1 matching over 8 bases. With 1 base clipped from V and 6 bases from J, the junction kept 8 bases outside the gene matches. The V gene's germline CDR1 is MDHEN and CDR2 SYDVKM. The CDR3 totals 15 residues. The CDR3 is CASSLYWTGTFEQYF. CDR3 in DNA: TGTGCCAGCAGTTTATACTGGACAGGGACCTTCGAGCAGTACTTC.

V usage is TRBV18 and J usage is TRBJ1-4, with 8 bases matching TRBD1. J was trimmed by 10 bases and V by 2 bases; bases with no gene match: 6. The length of the CDR3 is 14 residues. CDR1 is KGHSH, CDR2 LQKENI, per germline. CDR3 amino acids: CASSPGRGQGKLFF. CDR3 DNA sequence: TGTGCCAGCTCACCAGGCAGGGGGCAAGGAAAACTGTTTTTT.

This chain uses TRBV6-1 with TRBJ2-2; TRBD1 matches 10 bases. V shed 6 bases and J 7 bases; nucleotides not matched to a gene: 5. CDR1 is MNHNS, CDR2 SASEGT, per germline. The CDR3 totals 14 residues. CDR3 sequence reads: CASRRDRGHGELFF. DNA of the CDR3: TGTGCCAGCAGAAGGGACAGGGGCCACGGGGAGCTGTTTTTT.

This clone was seen once. This sequence joins TRBV7-6 and TRBJ2-3; possible D gene TRBD1, 6 bases. V shed 8 bases and J shed 0 bases, with 9 bases lying between them. This CDR3 region has 13 residues. Germline V lookup: CDR1 SGHVS, CDR2 FNYEAQ. The CDR3 DNA reads TGTGCCAGCGGGACACCTAGCACAGATACGCAGTATTTT. It is translated as CASGTPSTDTQYF.

V and J are TRBV7-9 and TRBJ2-3; 8 bases fit TRBD2. CDR1 and CDR2 from the germline V gene are SEHNR and FQNEAQ (reference sequence). Unmatched junction bases numbered 2, after V lost 1 base and J lost 5 bases. The CDR3 covers 14 residues. CDR3 nucleotides: TGTGCCAGCAGCTTAGACGGGAGGGGAGATACGCAGTATTTT. As protein: CASSLDGRGDTQYF.

CDR3 sequence reads: CASRLSQGVDTEAFF. CDR3 coding DNA: TGTGCCAGCAGATTATCTCAGGGGGTAGATACTGAAGCTTTCTTT. The chain carries TRBV6-1 and TRBJ1-1; TRBD1 aligns across 7 bases. Germline values: CDR1 MNHNS, CDR2 SASEGT. V shed 6 bases, J shed 5 bases, and the junction held 12 bases outside the gene matches. The CDR3 length is 15 residues.

In its sample, this clone was seen once. The chain has TRBV6-1 and TRBJ2-3, with 10 nucleotides matching TRBD1. V gave up 5 bases and J gave up 0 bases; unmatched junction bases: 2. The CDR3 extends over 15 amino acids. The germline V gene encodes CDR1 MNHNS and CDR2 SASEGT. CDR3 in DNA: TGTGCCAGCAGTAGACAGGGGGCTAGCACAGATACGCAGTATTTT. Its translation is CASSRQGASTDTQYF.

CDR3: CASKSGGSSNEKLFF. CDR3 nucleotide sequence: TGTGCCAGCAAAAGCGGGGGTTCGTCTAATGAAAAACTGTTTTTT. The genes are TRBV27 and TRBJ1-4; possible D gene TRBD1, 5 bases. The germline gives CDR1 MNHEY, CDR2 SMNVEV (reference sequence). The CDR3 loop spans 15 amino acids. Trimming shortened V by 7 bases and J by 3 bases, and 15 bases separated the two germline ends.

In DNA form, the CDR3 reads TGTGCCAGCAGCCTCTCGACAGGGCAGAATGAGCAGTTCTTC. Its protein is CASSLSTGQNEQFF. The chain is built from TRBV7-6 and TRBJ2-1; 7 nucleotides line up with TRBD1. V dropped 5 bases and J dropped 7; count of bases not matched to a gene: 8. CDR3 size: 14 residues. The germline V gene encodes CDR1 SGHVS and CDR2 FNYEAQ.

V and J are TRBV30 and TRBJ2-5, with D possibly being TRBD1 (7 bases). Trimming left V 3 bases short and J 2 bases short, with 22 bases between. Germline V lookup: CDR1 GTSNPN, CDR2 SVGIG (reference sequence). This CDR3 has 17 residues. Here the CDR3 reads CAWRTKTGAGRQETQYF. CDR3 sequence (DNA): TGTGCCTGGAGGACTAAAACAGGGGCAGGGAGGCAAGAGACCCAGTACTTC.

The rearrangement links TRBV21-1 to TRBJ1-3; TRBD1, as called in the table, went unchecked against the DNA. TRBV21-1 is a recognized pseudogene. The length of the CDR3 is 16 residues. The DNA for the CDR3 is TGTGCCAGCAGCAAAGACCGCACACCCTCTGGAAACACCATATATTTT. Translating gives CASSKDRTPSGNTIYF.

V and J are TRBV2 and TRBJ1-4, with 7 positions matching TRBD1. Germline loops: CDR1 SNHLY, CDR2 FYNNEI. V dropped 6 bases and J dropped 0; count of bases not matched to a gene: 4. The CDR3 is 15 amino acids. The DNA for the CDR3 is TGTGCCAGCAGGGGGACAGTTTCAACTAATGAAAAACTGTTTTTT. Translated, it gives CASRGTVSTNEKLFF. Full variable domain (rest looked up from reference TRBV2 and TRBJ1-4): EPEVTQTPSHQVTQMGQEVILRCVPISNHLYFYWYRQILGQKVEFLVSFYNNEISEKSEIFDDQFSVERPDGSNFTLKIRSTKLEDSAMYFCASRGTVSTNEKLFFGSGTQLSVL.

Sample share makes this clone large. This rearrangement joins TRBV6-1 to TRBJ1-5; perhaps TRBD1 as D (6 bases). Trimming shortened V by 0 bases and J by 1 base, and 7 bases separated the two germline ends. This CDR3 contains 15 residues. Germline V gene lookup returns CDR1 MNHNS and CDR2 SASEGT. The CDR3 nucleotides are TGTGCCAGCAGTGAAGCCACAGGGAGCAATCAGCCCCAGCATTTT. Protein: CASSEATGSNQPQHF.

The chain joins TRBV5-1 to TRBJ2-5; 12 nucleotides match TRBD1. Germline trimming cut 1 base from V and 7 bases from J; bases unmatched to any gene: 8. The germline CDR1 and CDR2 sequences are SGHRS and YFSETQ. This CDR3 is built from 16 residues. The CDR3 bases are TGCGCCAGCAGCTTGCAGGGACAGGGGGCTCGGGGGACCCAGTACTTC. Protein: CASSLQGQGARGTQYF.

The V gene is TRBV6-1, the J gene TRBJ2-3; 8 positions match TRBD1. Germline V lookup: CDR1 MNHNS, CDR2 SASEGT. This CDR3 spans 15 amino acids. The ends lost 7 bases at V and 0 bases at J; junction bases unmatched: 6. CDR3 in amino acids: CASNRQGTSTDTQYF. Written as DNA, the CDR3 is TGTGCCAGCAACCGACAGGGGACTAGCACAGATACGCAGTATTTT.

CDR3 DNA: TGCGCCAGCAGCTTGGCCGGACAGGGGGCGCAAGAGTATGGCTACACCTTC. Protein: CASSLAGQGAQEYGYTF. The genes are TRBV5-1 and TRBJ1-2; the match to TRBD1 covers 11 bases. The CDR3 covers 17 residues. The V gene's germline CDR1 is SGHRS and CDR2 YFSETQ. The V and J ends lost 0 bases and 5 bases, in that order; junction bases with no gene match: 9.

The chain joins TRBV27 to TRBJ2-2, with a possible D match to TRBD1 (6 bases). The germline gives CDR1 MNHEY, CDR2 SMNVEV (reference sequence). V was shortened by 10 bases and J by 2 bases, with 20 bases between the two germline ends. The CDR3 has 16 residues. This CDR3 is CATTRVRDKNTGELFF. CDR3 DNA sequence: TGTGCCACCACCCGAGTCCGGGACAAAAACACCGGGGAGCTGTTTTTT.

The V gene is TRBV7-6, the J gene TRBJ2-5; D remains ambiguous. Deletions cut 0 bases from V and 5 bases from J, with 16 bases between. This CDR3 region has 16 residues. CDR1 SGHVS and CDR2 FNYEAQ come from the germline V gene. Here the CDR3 reads CASSLALGSRVETQYF. In DNA, the CDR3 is TGTGCCAGCAGCTTAGCGCTAGGATCACGGGTGGAGACCCAGTACTTC.

The chain uses TRBV4-2 and TRBJ1-3, with 8 bases that match TRBD1. Losses at the gene ends were 0 bases for V and 1 base for J; bases not matched to a gene: 8. This CDR3 is built from 18 residues. In germline, CDR1 is LGHNA, CDR2 YNFKEQ. The CDR3 sequence: CASSQDSRTGLSGNTIYF. As DNA, the CDR3 is TGTGCCAGCAGCCAAGACTCACGGACAGGGCTTTCTGGAAACACCATATATTTT.